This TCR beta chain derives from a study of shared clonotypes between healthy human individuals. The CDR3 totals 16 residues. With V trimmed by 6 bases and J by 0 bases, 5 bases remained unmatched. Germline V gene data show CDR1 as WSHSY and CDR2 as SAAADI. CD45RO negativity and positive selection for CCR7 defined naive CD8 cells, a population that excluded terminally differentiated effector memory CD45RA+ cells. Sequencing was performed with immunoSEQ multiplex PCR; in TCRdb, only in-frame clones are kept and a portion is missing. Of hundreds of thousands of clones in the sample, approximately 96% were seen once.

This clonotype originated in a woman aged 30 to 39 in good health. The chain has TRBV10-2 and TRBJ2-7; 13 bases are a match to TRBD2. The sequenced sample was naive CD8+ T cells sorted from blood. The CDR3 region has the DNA TGCGCCAGCAGCGGGGGACTAGCGGGACTCTCCTACGAGCAGTACTTC. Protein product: CASSGGLAGLSYEQYF.